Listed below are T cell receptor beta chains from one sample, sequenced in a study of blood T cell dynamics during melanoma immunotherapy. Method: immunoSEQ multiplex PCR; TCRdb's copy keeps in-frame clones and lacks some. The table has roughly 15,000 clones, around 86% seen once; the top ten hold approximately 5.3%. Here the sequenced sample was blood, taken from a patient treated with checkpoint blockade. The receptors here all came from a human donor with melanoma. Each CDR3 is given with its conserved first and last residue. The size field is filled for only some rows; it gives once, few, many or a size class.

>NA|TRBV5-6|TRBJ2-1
CASSRRREQFF
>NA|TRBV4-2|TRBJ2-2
CASSQDRLAGDTGELFF
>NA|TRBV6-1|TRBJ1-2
CASSGDRGYGYTF
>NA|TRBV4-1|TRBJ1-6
CASSQTTGSSYNSPLHF
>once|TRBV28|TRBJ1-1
CASSLRGEAFF
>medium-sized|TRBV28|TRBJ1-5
CASSDRGNQPQHF
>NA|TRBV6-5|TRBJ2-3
CASSYSRDTQYF
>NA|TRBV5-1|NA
CASRRVAGAANEQYF
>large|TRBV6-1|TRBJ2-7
CASSEDGYEQYF
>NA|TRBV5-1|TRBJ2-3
CASSPGEVWDTQYF
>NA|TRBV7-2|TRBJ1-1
CASSYQGGGFTEAFF
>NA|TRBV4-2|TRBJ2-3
CASSQGLAGVPGTDTQYF
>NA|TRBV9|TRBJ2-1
CASSVGLAGGDNEQFF
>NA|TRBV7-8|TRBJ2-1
CASSFRTSGTLQFF
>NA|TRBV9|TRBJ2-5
CASSPRDGTSGRTGIRETQYF
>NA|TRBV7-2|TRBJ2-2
CASSPYRSNTGELFF
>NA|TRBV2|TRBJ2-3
CASSDLTSSTDTQYF
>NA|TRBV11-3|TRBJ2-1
CASSLVPPNSIKGHEQFF
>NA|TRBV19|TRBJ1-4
CASSILGQGEKLFF
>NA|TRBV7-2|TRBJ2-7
CASSLGRRSYEQYF